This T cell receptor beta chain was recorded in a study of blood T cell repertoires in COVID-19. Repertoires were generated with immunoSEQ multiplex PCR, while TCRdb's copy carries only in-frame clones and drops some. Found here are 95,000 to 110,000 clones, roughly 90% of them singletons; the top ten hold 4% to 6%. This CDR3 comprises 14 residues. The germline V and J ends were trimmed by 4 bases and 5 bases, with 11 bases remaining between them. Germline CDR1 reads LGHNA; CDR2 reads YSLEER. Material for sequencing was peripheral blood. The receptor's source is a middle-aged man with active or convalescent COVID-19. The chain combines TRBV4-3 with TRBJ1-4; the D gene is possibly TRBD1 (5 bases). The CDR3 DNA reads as TGCGCCAGCAGCCCTCAGGGAGGAAATGAAAAACTGTTTTTT. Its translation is CASSPQGGNEKLFF.